This TCR beta chain was recorded in a study of CD8 T cells in ankylosing spondylitis. TCRdb redid the calling of the 5' RACE reads with MiXCR, one entry per CDR3 protein. Found here are 110,000 to 150,000 distinct CDR3 sequences, approximately 8.4% of them singletons; the top ten hold 7.3%. Germline CDR1 SEHNR, CDR2 FQNEAQ (reference sequence). The V and J ends lost 3 bases and 5 bases respectively, with 16 bases between them. CDR3 length equals 15 residues. The origin of this receptor is a male donor with ankylosing spondylitis. Sequenced sample: synovial fluid, either unsorted or a sorted T cell fraction (not recorded which). The gene calls are TRBV7-9 and TRBJ2-5; a possible D gene is TRBD1 (6 bases). The CDR3 coding sequence is TGTGCCAGCAGCTTTGGTTCAGGGGCCCAGGAGACCCAGTACTTC. Amino acids: CASSFGSGAQETQYF.